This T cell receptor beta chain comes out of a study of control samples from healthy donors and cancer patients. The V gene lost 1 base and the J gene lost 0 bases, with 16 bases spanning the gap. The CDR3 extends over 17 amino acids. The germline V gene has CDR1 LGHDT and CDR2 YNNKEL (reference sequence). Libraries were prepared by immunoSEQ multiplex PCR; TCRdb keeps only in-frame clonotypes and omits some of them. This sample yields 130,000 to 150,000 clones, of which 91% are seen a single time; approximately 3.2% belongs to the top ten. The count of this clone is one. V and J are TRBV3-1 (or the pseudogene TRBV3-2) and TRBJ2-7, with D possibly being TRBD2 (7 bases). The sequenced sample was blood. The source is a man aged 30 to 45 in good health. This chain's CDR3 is CASSQGGGGDHSYEQYF. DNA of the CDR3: TGTGCCAGCAGCCAAGGGGGAGGGGGGGACCACTCCTACGAGCAGTACTTC.